Each of the 26 T cell receptor beta chains below was sequenced from the same sample in a study of blood T cell repertoires in COVID-19. TCRdb keeps only in-frame clones here, not all; method: immunoSEQ multiplex PCR. The profile shows approximately 100,000 clones, 80% to 90% of them singletons. Specimen: PBMCs or T cells enriched from blood (not recorded which). These receptors all stem from a woman in her 50s who had recovered from COVID-19.

The chain carries TRBV29-1 and TRBJ2-3; 8 positions agree with TRBD2. The CDR3 length is 15 residues. From germline, CDR1 is SQVTM and CDR2 ANQGSEA. The J segment lost 2 bases and the V segment lost 6 bases, leaving 10 bases of the junction unmatched. The CDR3 DNA is TGCAGCGTCGCTTTTTTAGCGGGATTCACAGATACGCAGTATTTT. Amino acid sequence: CSVAFLAGFTDTQYF.

A single count supports this clone. The V and J genes are TRBV14 and TRBJ2-3; unclear D gene. The CDR3 contains 14 residues. Trimming pared 1 base from V and 1 base from J, leaving 6 bases between. CDR1 SGHDN and CDR2 FVKESK come from the germline V gene. The CDR3 region has the DNA TGTGCCAGCAGCCAAGTCTTTCGCACAGATACGCAGTATTTT. The encoded protein is CASSQVFRTDTQYF.

This clone was picked up one time. The chain carries TRBV5-1 and TRBJ2-6; D call uncertain. The CDR3 has 16 amino acids. Germline V gene lookup returns CDR1 SGHRS and CDR2 YFSETQ. V lost 4 bases and J lost 0, with 11 bases in between. CDR3 in amino acids: CASSQYQFSGANVLTF. In DNA, the CDR3 is TGCGCCAGCAGCCAATACCAGTTCTCTGGGGCCAACGTCCTGACTTTC.

The chain uses TRBV19 and TRBJ2-7; 7 bases align to TRBD2. The CDR3 length is 15 residues. V lost 4 bases to trimming and J lost 0 bases; unmatched junction nucleotides: 6. Looked up from germline, CDR1 is LNHDA and CDR2 is SQIVND (reference sequence). The CDR3 DNA sequence: TGTGCCAGTAGTACCCAAGCGGGGAGCTCCTACGAGCAGTACTTC. This translates into CASSTQAGSSYEQYF.

This clone was counted between two and nine times. The chain carries TRBV7-8 and TRBJ1-5, with unresolved D. V lost 5 bases, J lost 7 bases, and 12 bases lay in between. Germline V CDR1 and CDR2: SGHVS, FQNEAQ. This CDR3 comprises 13 residues. The CDR3, as DNA: TGTGCCAGCAGCCCCCGGTTCGGGCAGCCCCAGCATTTT. Residues: CASSPRFGQPQHF.

The chain employs TRBV11-2 and TRBJ2-7; D gene unclear. The CDR3 covers 13 residues. Trimming shortened V by 6 bases and J by 2 bases, and 11 bases separated the two germline ends. The germline gives CDR1 SGHAT, CDR2 FQNNGV. The DNA of the CDR3 is TGTGCCAGCAGAGCCGGAACTACCTACGAGCAGTACTTC. Protein sequence: CASRAGTTYEQYF.

The chain employs TRBV1 and TRBJ2-1; the table names TRBD2, a call not compared with the DNA. TRBV1 represents a pseudogene. This CDR3 region has 21 residues. CDR3 sequence reads: CTSSQVLLLASGELSYNEQFF. Here the CDR3 DNA reads TGCACCAGCAGCCAAGTCCTCCTATTGGCTAGCGGAGAACTCTCCTACAATGAGCAGTTCTTC.

The chain couples TRBV6-5 to TRBJ1-5, with D unresolved. The germline gives CDR1 MNHEY, CDR2 SVGAGI. The CDR3 consists of 14 residues. Between the trimmed V and J ends, which lost 8 bases and 2 bases, there was a span of 13 bases. CDR3 sequence (DNA): TGTGCCAGCCATGGGCGGGGAGGCAATCAGCCCCAGCATTTT. Translating it yields CASHGRGGNQPQHF.

The chain has TRBV9 and TRBJ2-1; 7 positions match TRBD2. Germline trimming cut 3 bases from V and 6 bases from J; bases unmatched to any gene: 6. Germline lookup yields CDR1 SGDLS and CDR2 YYNGEE. This CDR3 has 14 residues. The CDR3 nucleotides are TGTGCCAGCAGCGAGGAGGGGAGGGGCAATGAGCAGTTCTTC. Residues: CASSEEGRGNEQFF.

The chain has TRBV28 and TRBJ2-5; 8 positions agree with TRBD1. The CDR3 contains 15 residues. Germline loops: CDR1 MDHEN, CDR2 SYDVKM. Trimming removed 2 bases from V and 5 bases from J; junction bases left unmatched: 7. DNA of the CDR3: TGTGCCAGCAGTTTAGGGGGACAGGTCCGGGAGACCCAGTACTTC. This codes for CASSLGGQVRETQYF. The full variable domain, its missing parts supplied by reference TRBV28 and TRBJ2-5, is DVKVTQSSRYLVKRTGEKVFLECVQDMDHENMFWYRQDPGLGLRLIYFSYDVKMKEKGDIPEGYSVSREKKERFSLILESASTNQTSMYLCASSLGGQVRETQYFGPGTRLLVL.

V and J are TRBV7-3 and TRBJ1-1, with 11 bases aligning to TRBD1. Germline loops: CDR1 SGHTA, CDR2 FQGTGA. The CDR3 has 16 residues. Trimming cost V 6 bases and J 1 base; bases outside gene matches: 7. Here the CDR3 DNA reads TGTGCCAGCAGTAGGACAGGGGGCTTGGGGAACACTGAAGCTTTCTTT. Its protein is CASSRTGGLGNTEAFF.

This sequence joins TRBV20-1 and TRBJ1-2; no clear D. This CDR3 is built from 11 residues. Germline CDR1 and CDR2: DFQATT and SNEGSKA (reference sequence). V lost 3 bases and J 4 bases, leaving 6 bases between the germline ends. The CDR3 loop is CSASGVYGYTF. The CDR3 DNA reads TGCAGTGCTAGTGGAGTCTATGGCTACACCTTC.

The chain recombines TRBV5-4 with TRBJ1-3; D remains unclear. This CDR3 contains 16 residues. Deletions cut 1 base from V and 0 bases from J, with 11 bases between. Per the germline V gene, CDR1 is SGHNT and CDR2 is YYREEE (reference sequence). The CDR3 loop is CASSLRTAASGNTIYF. In DNA form, the CDR3 reads TGTGCCAGCAGCTTGAGAACAGCCGCCTCTGGAAACACCATATATTTT.

This clone occurred once. The gene calls are TRBV28 and TRBJ1-4; D uncertain. Germline values: CDR1 MDHEN, CDR2 SYDVKM. This CDR3 is built from 15 residues. V gave up 5 bases and J gave up 0 bases, with 10 bases separating them. CDR3 loop: CASSAPGATNEKLFF. The CDR3 DNA follows: TGTGCCAGCAGTGCCCCCGGAGCAACTAATGAAAAACTGTTTTTT. The full variable domain, completed using reference TRBV28 and TRBJ1-4, is DVKVTQSSRYLVKRTGEKVFLECVQDMDHENMFWYRQDPGLGLRLIYFSYDVKMKEKGDIPEGYSVSREKKERFSLILESASTNQTSMYLCASSAPGATNEKLFFGSGTQLSVL.

The rearrangement joins TRBV2 to TRBJ2-5; unclear D gene. The V gene's germline CDR1 is SNHLY and CDR2 FYNNEI. The CDR3 runs to 12 residues. V lost 4 bases to trimming and J lost 1 base, with 4 bases between them. DNA of the CDR3: TGTGCCAGCAGTGCTAGCCAAGAGACCCAGTACTTC. Translated: CASSASQETQYF.

This rearrangement joins TRBV7-2 to TRBJ2-7; D is possibly TRBD1 (5 bases). CDR3 size: 13 residues. V gave up 1 base and J gave up 6 bases, with 10 bases separating them. Germline-derived CDR1 and CDR2 are SGHTA and FQGNSA. CDR3 nucleotides: TGTGCCAGCAGCTTAGTCCAGGGAACCGAGCAGTACTTC. Translating it yields CASSLVQGTEQYF.

The V and J genes are TRBV9 and TRBJ2-5, with TRBD1 matching 8 bases. J lost 2 bases, V lost 4 bases, and 4 bases had no gene match. The germline V gene encodes CDR1 SGDLS and CDR2 YYNGEE. The CDR3 totals 14 residues. CDR3 amino acids: CASSSGQEQETQYF. The CDR3 nucleotides read TGTGCCAGCAGCTCGGGACAGGAGCAAGAGACCCAGTACTTC.

The chain has TRBV29-1 and TRBJ1-4; TRBD1 might be the D (6 bases). The CDR3 has 13 amino acids. The germline V gene encodes CDR1 SQVTM and CDR2 ANQGSEA. Trimming took 2 bases from V and 10 from J, leaving 14 bases between them. CDR3 in DNA: TGCAGCGTTGAAACTCCCCCCAGGGGAAAACTGTTTTTT. It specifies CSVETPPRGKLFF.

The CDR3 spells CASKLRSGGLMDTGELFF. CDR3 in DNA: TGTGCCAGCAAGCTCAGGTCAGGGGGCTTAATGGACACCGGGGAGCTGTTTTTT. This chain links TRBV7-9 with TRBJ2-2; 8 positions agree with TRBD1. The V gene's germline CDR1 is SEHNR and CDR2 FQNEAQ (reference sequence). CDR3 length: 18 residues. J lost 3 bases, V lost 7 bases, and 16 bases had no gene match. Using reference TRBV7-9 and TRBJ2-2 for the parts outside the CDR3, the full variable domain is DTGVSQNPRHKITKRGQNVTFRCDPISEHNRLYWYRQTLGQGPEFLTYFQNEAQLEKSRLLSDRFSAERPKGSFSTLEIQRTEQGDSAMYLCASKLRSGGLMDTGELFFGEGSRLTVL.

This sequence joins TRBV19 and TRBJ1-1; possibly TRBD1 for D (6 bases). The length of the CDR3 is 14 residues. CDR1 is LNHDA, CDR2 SQIVND, per germline (reference sequence). Trimming stripped 7 bases from V and 1 base from J, with 13 bases between. In DNA, the CDR3 is TGTGCCAGTACTCAAGGGGGTTCGAACACTGAAGCTTTCTTT. It specifies CASTQGGSNTEAFF.

The chain recombines TRBV6-5 with TRBJ2-7; 7 bases agree with TRBD2. CDR1 MNHEY and CDR2 SVGAGI come from the germline V gene. CDR3 length: 15 residues. Trimming at V came to 5 bases and at J to 3 bases, leaving 10 bases not matched to a gene. The CDR3 is CASSSLSGRNYEQYF. The CDR3 DNA reads TGTGCCAGCAGTAGTCTTAGCGGGCGGAACTACGAGCAGTACTTC.

This chain connects TRBV27 to TRBJ1-2, with D hard to call. V shed 2 bases and J shed 0 bases, with 13 bases lying between them. Germline V gene lookup returns CDR1 MNHEY and CDR2 SMNVEV (reference sequence). There are 16 residues in the CDR3. The CDR3 loop reads CASSLNWARANYGYTF. The CDR3 nucleotides are TGTGCCAGCAGTTTAAATTGGGCCAGAGCTAACTATGGCTACACCTTC.

The chain combines TRBV27 with TRBJ1-5; 9 bases fit TRBD1. CDR1 and CDR2 from the germline V gene are MNHEY and SMNVEV (reference sequence). This CDR3 comprises 14 residues. V shed 6 bases and J 6 bases; nucleotides not matched to a gene: 6. CDR3 coding DNA: TGTGCCAGCAGGGATACAGGGGGCGGTCAGCCCCAGCATTTT. Its protein is CASRDTGGGQPQHF.

The chain is built from TRBV28 and TRBJ2-7, with D possibly matching TRBD1 (6 bases). This CDR3 spans 12 amino acids. Germline V gene lookup returns CDR1 MDHEN and CDR2 SYDVKM. V shed 1 base and J shed 6 bases, with 7 bases lying between them. The chain's CDR3 is CASSLLDSEQYF. The CDR3 DNA reads TGTGCCAGCAGTTTATTGGACAGCGAGCAGTACTTC.

CDR3 sequence: CASRITGTLGVQPQHF. Here the CDR3 DNA reads TGTGCCAGCAGAATCACAGGGACGTTAGGGGTGCAGCCCCAGCATTTT. This chain joins TRBV28 and TRBJ1-5; possible D gene TRBD1, 6 bases. V was clipped by 6 bases and J by 7 bases, with 22 bases between them. In germline, CDR1 is MDHEN, CDR2 SYDVKM. The CDR3 spans 16 residues.

The chain carries TRBV6-5 and TRBJ1-1; D is ambiguous. CDR3 length: 13 amino acids. Germline CDR1 reads MNHEY; CDR2 reads SVGAGI. Trimming stripped 8 bases from V and 2 bases from J, with 12 bases between. DNA of the CDR3: TGTGCCAGCCGGGATTTTCTAAACACTGAAGCTTTCTTT. This gives the protein CASRDFLNTEAFF.